Presented here are 28 T cell receptor beta chains from one specimen sequenced in a study of cytomegalovirus exposure and HLA in healthy donors. PCR amplification relied on 60 Vbeta primers (plus 13 Jbeta primers). Clones were sequenced by immunoSEQ multiplex PCR, and TCRdb holds only the in-frame ones, with some missing. The sample yields 85,000 to 90,000 clones, approximately 81% seen once. Sample: PBMCs. Receptors originate from a man in his forties in good health and CMV-seropositive.

The J gene is TRBJ2-3, the V gene TRBV9; TRBD2 matches at 8 bases. The J segment lost 6 bases and the V segment lost 0 bases, leaving 9 bases of the junction unmatched. Germline V gives CDR1 SGDLS, CDR2 YYNGEE. This CDR3 is built from 16 residues. The chain's CDR3 is CASSVVPGRASDTQYF. CDR3 bases: TGTGCCAGCAGCGTAGTCCCCGGGAGGGCCTCCGATACGCAGTATTTT. Complete variable domain (other parts from reference TRBV9 and TRBJ2-3): DSGVTQTPKHLITATGQRVTLRCSPRSGDLSVYWYQQSLDQGLQFLIQYYNGEERAKGNILERFSAQQFPDLHSELNLSSLELGDSALYFCASSVVPGRASDTQYFGPGTRLTVL.

DNA for the CDR3: TGTGCCAGCAGCTTCCAGACAGGGGGCAGTGAGCAGTTCTTC. It specifies CASSFQTGGSEQFF. The chain employs TRBV7-8 and TRBJ2-1, with TRBD1 matching over 10 bases. The ends lost 3 bases at V and 9 bases at J; junction bases unmatched: 5. This CDR3 contains 14 residues. Germline V gene data show CDR1 as SGHVS and CDR2 as FQNEAQ.

The chain recombines TRBV4-1 with TRBJ2-4, with D perhaps matching TRBD2 (5 bases). This CDR3 is 14 amino acids long. The germline V gene has CDR1 MGHRA and CDR2 YSYEKL. The ends were cut back, 0 bases at V and 9 bases at J, with 12 bases in the middle. DNA of the CDR3: TGCGCCAGCAGCCAAGAGTCCCGACGGGGCATTCAGTACTTC. Residues: CASSQESRRGIQYF.

This chain uses TRBV7-6 with TRBJ2-1; 8 bases map to TRBD1. This CDR3 has 14 amino acids. The J segment lost 7 bases and the V segment lost 1 base, leaving 3 bases of the junction unmatched. CDR1 and CDR2 (germline): SGHVS, FNYEAQ. The CDR3 is CASSLVGQANEQFF. CDR3 nucleotide sequence: TGTGCCAGCAGCTTAGTGGGACAGGCAAATGAGCAGTTCTTC.

The gene calls are TRBV5-1 and TRBJ2-7; a possible D gene is TRBD1 (5 bases). Trimming left V 4 bases short and J 4 bases short, with 6 bases between. This CDR3 comprises 11 residues. CDR1 SGHRS and CDR2 YFSETQ come from the germline V gene. The CDR3 reads CASSPGYEQYF. In DNA, the CDR3 is TGCGCCAGCAGCCCAGGGTACGAGCAGTACTTC.

The V call is TRBV6-1, the J call TRBJ1-5, with a possible D match to TRBD1 (5 bases). Germline CDR1 and CDR2: MNHNS and SASEGT. This CDR3 has 17 residues. Trimming removed 4 bases from V and 0 bases from J, with 16 bases in between. The CDR3 DNA sequence: TGTGCCAGCAGTGGGAGGGTGACAGTTAATAGCAATCAGCCCCAGCATTTT. Translating gives CASSGRVTVNSNQPQHF.

The chain carries TRBV29-1 and TRBJ1-2, with unresolved D. Germline-derived CDR1 and CDR2 are SQVTM and ANQGSEA. The length of the CDR3 is 14 residues. The V end lost 3 bases, the J end lost 0 bases, and 11 bases lay between the germline ends. CDR3: CSVEGRSTNYGYTF. The CDR3 DNA reads as TGCAGCGTTGAGGGCAGGTCGACTAACTATGGCTACACCTTC.

The rearrangement links TRBV6-1 to TRBJ2-7; unclear D gene. V lost 5 bases to trimming and J lost 0 bases, with 8 bases between them. The CDR3 extends over 13 amino acids. The germline V gene has CDR1 MNHNS and CDR2 SASEGT. The CDR3 here is CASSTEISYEQYF. The CDR3 nucleotides read TGTGCCAGCAGTACAGAAATCTCCTACGAGCAGTACTTC.

The chain combines TRBV27 with TRBJ2-1, with 13 positions matching TRBD2. There are 15 residues in the CDR3. Germline lookup yields CDR1 MNHEY and CDR2 SMNVEV (reference sequence). V lost 7 bases and J lost 7; bases outside the gene matches: 7. CDR3 nucleotide sequence: TGTGCCAGCACCAAACTAGCGGGAGGGCCGAATGAGCAGTTCTTC. It encodes CASTKLAGGPNEQFF.

This chain links TRBV18 with TRBJ1-1; maybe TRBD1 (5 bases). The V gene lost 5 bases and the J gene lost 2 bases, with 9 bases spanning the gap. This CDR3 comprises 13 residues. The germline V gene encodes CDR1 KGHSH and CDR2 LQKENI. The CDR3 nucleotides read TGTGCCAGCTCAATCAGGGAAAACACTGAAGCTTTCTTT. Residues: CASSIRENTEAFF. The variable domain in full, with the rest retrieved from reference TRBV18 and TRBJ1-1, is NAGVMQNPRHLVRRRGQEARLRCSPMKGHSHVYWYRQLPEEGLKFMVYLQKENIIDESGMPKERFSAEFPKEGPSILRIQQVVRGDSAAYFCASSIRENTEAFFGQGTRLTVV.

The V call is TRBV19, the J call TRBJ2-7; the match to TRBD2 covers 8 bases. Germline V lookup: CDR1 LNHDA, CDR2 SQIVND (reference sequence). The CDR3 sequence is 15 residues long. V trimming: 5 bases; J trimming: 1 base; junction bases outside the gene matches: 7. For the CDR3, the DNA is TGTGCCAGTAGTTTAAAACTAGCGGAATCCTACGAGCAGTACTTC. It encodes CASSLKLAESYEQYF.

The V and J genes are TRBV2 and TRBJ2-5; D may be TRBD2 (6 bases). CDR1 SNHLY and CDR2 FYNNEI come from the germline V gene. CDR3 length: 13 residues. V lost 8 bases to trimming and J lost 5 bases, with 15 bases between them. The CDR3 spells CASWGLPKETQYF. The CDR3 region has the DNA TGTGCCAGCTGGGGACTTCCGAAGGAGACCCAGTACTTC.

CDR3: CASSLTGAGYGYTF. CDR3 nucleotide sequence: TGTGCCAGCAGCTTAACAGGGGCCGGCTATGGCTACACCTTC. The chain uses TRBV7-3 and TRBJ1-2, with D possibly matching TRBD1 (5 bases). The germline V and J ends were trimmed by 0 bases and 4 bases, with 9 bases remaining between them. There are 14 residues in the CDR3. Germline values: CDR1 SGHTA, CDR2 FQGTGA.

This chain joins TRBV28 and TRBJ2-1, with 8 bases aligning to TRBD2. The germline CDR1 and CDR2 sequences are MDHEN and SYDVKM. This CDR3 has 12 residues. V lost 11 bases, J lost 4 bases, and 4 bases stayed unmatched. The CDR3 coding sequence is TGTGCCGTGGAGCGGGGGTACAATGAGCAGTTCTTC. Amino acids: CAVERGYNEQFF. Complete variable domain (other parts from reference TRBV28 and TRBJ2-1): DVKVTQSSRYLVKRTGEKVFLECVQDMDHENMFWYRQDPGLGLRLIYFSYDVKMKEKGDIPEGYSVSREKKERFSLILESASTNQTSMYLCAVERGYNEQFFGPGTRLTVL.

This chain links TRBV6-5 with TRBJ1-1; D is undetermined. The CDR3 spans 13 residues. V lost 4 bases and J 6 bases, leaving 12 bases between the germline ends. Germline CDR1 reads MNHEY; CDR2 reads SVGAGI. The DNA for the CDR3 is TGTGCCAGCAGTTTTAGCGAGGGCGCTGAAGCTTTCTTT. Its protein product is CASSFSEGAEAFF.

V and J are TRBV9 and TRBJ2-5; D not resolved. The end of the DNA fits TRBJ2-7 better, so the J call may be wrong. Germline V lookup: CDR1 SGDLS, CDR2 YYNGEE. The CDR3 is 16 residues long. The CDR3 DNA reads as TGTGCCAGCAGCGTAGCCCCCTCTGACTCAGCCTACGAGCAGTACTTC. It codes for CASSVAPSDSAYEQYF.

This chain uses TRBV4-2 with TRBJ2-7, with D maybe TRBD1 (6 bases). CDR1 LGHNA and CDR2 YNFKEQ come from the germline V gene. The CDR3 length is 14 residues. V lost 4 bases and J 2 bases, leaving 12 bases between the germline ends. CDR3 residues: CASSPGEAAYEQYF. CDR3 in DNA: TGTGCCAGCAGCCCAGGGGAAGCGGCCTACGAGCAGTACTTC.

This chain connects TRBV18 to TRBJ2-7; D is perhaps TRBD2 (7 bases). The germline CDR1 and CDR2 sequences are KGHSH and LQKENI. The CDR3 consists of 16 residues. Trimming left V 3 bases short and J 4 bases short, with 19 bases between. DNA of the CDR3: TGTGCCAGCTCACCCCGGCCGCGGGAGAGGGGGTACGAGCAGTACTTC. This encodes CASSPRPRERGYEQYF.

J is TRBJ1-1 and V is TRBV29-1; a possible D gene is TRBD1 (6 bases). The CDR3 extends over 13 amino acids. Germline lookup yields CDR1 SQVTM and CDR2 ANQGSEA. V shed 5 bases and J shed 2 bases, with 12 bases lying between them. This CDR3 is CSVTGMLNTEAFF. The CDR3 coding sequence is TGCAGCGTTACAGGGATGTTAAACACTGAAGCTTTCTTT. Full variable domain (outside the CDR3, taken from reference TRBV29-1 and TRBJ1-1): SAVISQKPSRDICQRGTSLTIQCQVDSQVTMMFWYRQQPGQSLTLIATANQGSEATYESGFVIDKFPISRPNLTFSTLTVSNMSPEDSSIYLCSVTGMLNTEAFFGQGTRLTVV.

J is TRBJ2-7 and V is TRBV2, with 10 bases fitting TRBD1. This CDR3 comprises 15 residues. After removal of 6 bases from V and 1 base from J, the junction contained 6 bases not matched to a gene. Germline V CDR1 and CDR2: SNHLY, FYNNEI. The CDR3 sequence is CASRRDRGQSYEQYF. As DNA, the CDR3 is TGTGCCAGCAGGCGTGACAGGGGGCAATCCTACGAGCAGTACTTC.

The CDR3 region is CASSLGPGGQGNSPLHF. CDR3 nucleotide sequence: TGTGCCAGCAGCTTGGGGCCGGGGGGACAGGGGAATTCACCCCTCCACTTT. This sequence joins TRBV5-5 and TRBJ1-6; 10 bases match TRBD1. CDR1 and CDR2 (germline): SGHKS, YYEKEE (reference sequence). V shed 0 bases and J 7 bases; nucleotides not matched to a gene: 7. CDR3 size: 17 residues. The whole variable domain, remainder taken from reference TRBV5-5 and TRBJ1-6, is DAGVTQSPTHLIKTRGQQVTLRCSPISGHKSVSWYQQVLGQGPQFIFQYYEKEERGRGNFPDRFSARQFPNYSSELNVNALLLGDSALYLCASSLGPGGQGNSPLHFGNGTRLTVT.

This chain joins TRBV7-6 and TRBJ2-1; TRBD2 matches at 8 bases. Trimming at V came to 6 bases and at J to 4 bases, leaving 5 bases not matched to a gene. The CDR3 covers 14 residues. CDR1 and CDR2 from the germline V gene are SGHVS and FNYEAQ. The CDR3 loop reads CASSREREYNEQFF. CDR3 bases: TGTGCCAGCAGTCGGGAGCGGGAGTACAATGAGCAGTTCTTC.

This clone was seen once. The V call is TRBV7-8, the J call TRBJ2-1; TRBD2 aligns across 12 bases. This CDR3 is 20 amino acids long. Germline CDR1 is SGHVS and CDR2 is FQNEAQ. V shed 2 bases and J 0 bases; nucleotides not matched to a gene: 11. The CDR3 spells CASSLPGLAGMTASYNEQFF. CDR3 coding DNA: TGTGCCAGCAGCTTACCAGGACTAGCGGGAATGACAGCCTCCTACAATGAGCAGTTCTTC.

The rearrangement uses TRBV19 and TRBJ2-7; 12 bases align to TRBD2. CDR1 and CDR2 from the germline V gene are LNHDA and SQIVND (reference sequence). The CDR3 spans 14 residues. Unmatched junction bases numbered 3, after V lost 3 bases and J lost 6 bases. The CDR3 nucleotides read TGTGCCAGTAGTATGACTAGCGGGAGCTGCGAGCAGTACTTC. Encoded protein: CASSMTSGSCEQYF.

The CDR3 protein is CASTDRENGYTF. Here the CDR3 DNA reads TGTGCCAGCACGGACAGGGAGAATGGCTACACCTTC. This rearrangement joins TRBV2 to TRBJ1-2, with 8 bases aligning to TRBD1. The CDR3 contains 12 residues. Germline V CDR1 and CDR2: SNHLY, FYNNEI. V gave up 7 bases and J gave up 6 bases; unmatched junction bases: 4. The variable domain in full, with the rest retrieved from reference TRBV2 and TRBJ1-2, is EPEVTQTPSHQVTQMGQEVILRCVPISNHLYFYWYRQILGQKVEFLVSFYNNEISEKSEIFDDQFSVERPDGSNFTLKIRSTKLEDSAMYFCASTDRENGYTFGSGTRLTVV.

The J gene is TRBJ2-3, the V gene TRBV29-1; no definite D call. CDR3 size: 11 residues. Germline V gene data show CDR1 as SQVTM and CDR2 as ANQGSEA. V was shortened by 5 bases and J by 2 bases, with 5 bases between the two germline ends. The CDR3: CSVRVTDTQYF. The CDR3 DNA reads TGCAGCGTTCGGGTCACAGATACGCAGTATTTT.

This rearrangement joins TRBV19 to TRBJ2-4; 10 nucleotides line up with TRBD1. Germline V gene sequence: CDR1 LNHDA, CDR2 SQIVND (reference sequence). Trimming at V came to 8 bases and at J to 5 bases, leaving 6 bases not matched to a gene. The CDR3 contains 14 residues. CDR3 sequence (DNA): TGTGCCAGTTCACGACAGGGGGCTGAAAACATTCAGTACTTC. The encoded protein is CASSRQGAENIQYF.

The rearrangement uses TRBV28 and TRBJ2-5, with 7 positions matching TRBD2. Unmatched junction bases numbered 4, after V lost 5 bases and J lost 1 base. The CDR3 sequence is 14 residues long. Germline assignment: CDR1 MDHEN and CDR2 SYDVKM. In nucleotides, the CDR3 is TGTGCCAGCAGTCCAACTAGCGCCCAAGAGACCCAGTACTTC. This gives the protein CASSPTSAQETQYF.